This T cell receptor beta chain came from a study of blood T cell repertoires in COVID-19. Study details: Samples came from the United States, Italy and Spain, spanning acute and convalescent COVID-19. Nucleic acid was either cDNA or gDNA, and it came from T cells, B-cell-depleted T cells, or PBMCs.

V was trimmed by 5 bases and J by 6 bases, leaving 7 bases between them. From germline, CDR1 is MRHNA and CDR2 SNTAGT. The CDR3 is 12 residues long. Authors' analysis steps: Amplifying reference gene primers gave estimates of nucleated cell counts. The protocol was immunoSEQ multiplex PCR, while the TCRdb copy is restricted to in-frame clones and leaves out a portion. The V and J calls and the clone size are those of that table, but D and trimming were determined from the DNA. The top ten clones hold roughly 0.25% of a sample with around 620,000 clones, just under 90% of them seen once. The clonotype originates from a woman between 18 and 29 years old with acute or convalescent COVID-19. The chain uses TRBV6-4 and TRBJ2-2; D call uncertain. Sequenced input: peripheral blood. The chain's CDR3 is CASSRRAGELFF. For the CDR3, the DNA is TGTGCCAGCAGTCGACGGGCCGGGGAGCTGTTTTTT.